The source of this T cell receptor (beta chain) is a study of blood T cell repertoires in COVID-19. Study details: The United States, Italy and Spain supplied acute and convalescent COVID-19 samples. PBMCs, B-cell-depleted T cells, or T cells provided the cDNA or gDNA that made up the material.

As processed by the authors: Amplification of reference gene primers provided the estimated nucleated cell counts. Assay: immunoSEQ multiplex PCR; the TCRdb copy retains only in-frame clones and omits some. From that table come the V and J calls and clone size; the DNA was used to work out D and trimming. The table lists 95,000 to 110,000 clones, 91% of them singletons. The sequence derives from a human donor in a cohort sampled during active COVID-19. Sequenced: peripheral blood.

Here the CDR3 reads CASTLRDSLNTGELFF. Here the CDR3 DNA reads TGTGCCAGTACACTTAGGGACAGCTTAAACACCGGGGAGCTGTTTTTT. This chain links TRBV19 with TRBJ2-2; TRBD1 aligns across 7 bases. The trim removed 7 bases at V and 2 bases at J, leaving 10 bases unmatched. This CDR3 comprises 16 residues. Germline V lookup: CDR1 LNHDA, CDR2 SQIVND (reference sequence).